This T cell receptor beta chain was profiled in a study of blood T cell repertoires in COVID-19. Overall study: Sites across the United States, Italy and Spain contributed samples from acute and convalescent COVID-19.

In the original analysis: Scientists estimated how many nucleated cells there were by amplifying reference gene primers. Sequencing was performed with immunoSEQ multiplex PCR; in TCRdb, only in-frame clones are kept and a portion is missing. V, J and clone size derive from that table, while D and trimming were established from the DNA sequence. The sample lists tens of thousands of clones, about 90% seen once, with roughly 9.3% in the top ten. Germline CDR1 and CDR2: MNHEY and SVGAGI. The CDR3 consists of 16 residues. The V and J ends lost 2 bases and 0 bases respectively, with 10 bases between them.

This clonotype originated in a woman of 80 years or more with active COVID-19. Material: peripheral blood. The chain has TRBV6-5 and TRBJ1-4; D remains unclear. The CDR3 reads CASSYRYSATNEKLFF. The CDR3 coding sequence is TGTGCCAGCAGTTACCGATACAGTGCAACTAATGAAAAACTGTTTTTT.